This record looks at one T cell receptor (beta chain) sequence and its context. The sample belongs to a study of shared clonotypes between healthy human individuals. The repertoire was sequenced with immunoSEQ multiplex PCR; TCRdb's copy has only in-frame clones and lacks some. The sample holds 2.5 million or so clones, about 92% seen once. Germline values: CDR1 SGHAT, CDR2 FQNNGV. Germline trimming cut 3 bases from V and 2 bases from J; bases unmatched to any gene: 6. The CDR3 covers 15 residues. The clonotype originates from a young man in good health. Sequenced input: naive CD4+ T cells sorted from blood. Subset reported: CD45RA+ positively selected. The rearrangement uses TRBV11-2 and TRBJ2-5; 7 nucleotides match TRBD2. CDR3 sequence: CASSFWRGKQETQYF. In nucleotides, the CDR3 is TGTGCCAGCAGCTTCTGGCGGGGGAAACAAGAGACCCAGTACTTC. Together with reference TRBV11-2 and TRBJ2-5, the CDR3 gives the full variable domain: EAGVAQSPRYKIIEKRQSVAFWCNPISGHATLYWYQQILGQGPKLLIQFQNNGVVDDSQLPKDRFSAERLKGVDSTLKIQPAKLEDSAVYLCASSFWRGKQETQYFGPGTRLLVL.